The 17 T cell receptor beta chains listed next were all sequenced from one sample in a study of cytomegalovirus exposure and HLA in healthy donors. Profiled with immunoSEQ multiplex PCR; TCRdb holds only in-frame clones, not every one. The data contain 82,000 or so clones, over 85% of them seen just once; the ten biggest clones take up about 0.7%. The specimen sequenced was PBMCs. The origin of the receptors is a woman under 30 in good health and CMV-seronegative.

The chain joins TRBV28 to TRBJ1-4; no firm D call. Germline V lookup: CDR1 MDHEN, CDR2 SYDVKM. The germline V and J ends were trimmed by 8 bases and 3 bases, with 10 bases remaining between them. The CDR3 is made up of 13 amino acids. The chain's CDR3 is CASRVISNEKLFF. The DNA for the CDR3 is TGTGCCAGCCGGGTTATCTCTAATGAAAAACTGTTTTTT.

The chain couples TRBV25-1 to TRBJ1-1, with 7 positions matching TRBD1. The CDR3 covers 14 residues. The germline CDR1 and CDR2 sequences are MGHDK and SYGVNS. Losses at the gene ends were 2 bases for V and 4 bases for J; bases not matched to a gene: 4. In DNA, the CDR3 is TGTGCCAGCAGTGAACGACAGGGTGGCACTGAAGCTTTCTTT. It translates to CASSERQGGTEAFF.

V is TRBV7-2 and J is TRBJ2-3; possible D gene TRBD1, 6 bases. V shed 2 bases and J shed 4 bases, with 10 bases lying between them. The V gene's germline CDR1 is SGHTA and CDR2 FQGNSA. This CDR3 contains 14 residues. This chain's CDR3 is CASSLMQGPDTQYF. The CDR3, as DNA: TGTGCCAGCAGCTTAATGCAGGGGCCAGATACGCAGTATTTT.

This clone was seen only once. The chain couples TRBV30 to TRBJ2-5, with 14 positions matching TRBD2. Germline CDR1 is GTSNPN and CDR2 is SVGIG (reference sequence). With 2 bases clipped from V and 6 bases from J, the junction kept 5 bases outside the gene matches. The CDR3 length is 15 residues. The CDR3 nucleotides read TGTGCCTGGAGTATCGGGACTAGCGGGAGTCAGACCCAGTACTTC. This sequence encodes CAWSIGTSGSQTQYF.

This sequence joins TRBV21-1 and TRBJ1-2. TRBV21-1 counts as a pseudogene. The CDR3 loop spans 14 amino acids. In DNA form, the CDR3 reads TGTGCCAGCAGCAGACCGGGGAGGAACTATGGCTACACCTTC. Protein: CASSRPGRNYGYTF.

This clone was observed a single time. V gene TRBV5-6 combines with J gene TRBJ1-5; D is undetermined. The CDR3 has 13 residues. Germline V gene data show CDR1 as SGHDT and CDR2 as YYEEEE. V was shortened by 3 bases and J by 4 bases, with 8 bases between the two germline ends. The CDR3 loop reads CASSSNRNQPQHF. CDR3 bases: TGTGCCAGCAGCTCCAACAGAAATCAGCCCCAGCATTTT.

This clone came up once. The chain recombines TRBV14 with TRBJ2-7; 9 bases agree with TRBD1. Trimming took 0 bases from V and 4 from J; bases not matched to a gene: 10. Germline V lookup: CDR1 SGHDN, CDR2 FVKESK. CDR3 size: 17 residues. The CDR3 DNA reads TGTGCCAGCAGCCAAGATATGGTCGGGACAGGGCCGTACGAGCAGTACTTC. This translates into CASSQDMVGTGPYEQYF.

The J gene is TRBJ1-4, the V gene TRBV5-4; the D is unclear. V was pared by 2 bases and J by 8 bases, with 4 bases between. Germline CDR1 and CDR2: SGHNT and YYREEE (reference sequence). This CDR3 is built from 11 residues. CDR3 loop: CASSFGEKLFF. CDR3 nucleotides: TGTGCCAGCAGCTTTGGCGAAAAACTGTTTTTT.

The V call is TRBV25-1, the J call TRBJ1-2; possible D gene TRBD1, 6 bases. This CDR3 is 15 amino acids long. CDR1 is MGHDK and CDR2 is SYGVNS in the germline V gene. Trimming took 6 bases from V and 4 from J, leaving 18 bases between them. CDR3 sequence (DNA): TGTGCCAGCAGGCCGAGGGGGGGCGGATTCTATGGCTACACCTTC. The encoded protein is CASRPRGGGFYGYTF.

This chain joins TRBV5-1 and TRBJ1-2, with TRBD1 as a possible D gene (5 bases). This CDR3 has 14 residues. Trimming removed 2 bases at V and 3 bases at J, with 11 bases between. Germline CDR1 reads SGHRS; CDR2 reads YFSETQ. CDR3 DNA: TGCGCCAGCAGCTTATCATTAGGGGACTATGGCTACACCTTC. As protein: CASSLSLGDYGYTF.

This chain joins TRBV28 and TRBJ2-7; 9 nucleotides match TRBD1. CDR1 is MDHEN, CDR2 SYDVKM, per germline. The CDR3 loop spans 15 amino acids. Trimming cost V 6 bases and J 2 bases; bases outside gene matches: 8. The CDR3 DNA follows: TGTGCCAGCAGCCGTCCCGGGACAGGGACCTACGAGCAGTACTTC. As protein: CASSRPGTGTYEQYF.

The chain recombines TRBV7-9 with TRBJ1-2, with D perhaps TRBD1 (6 bases). CDR1 is SEHNR, CDR2 FQNEAQ, per germline (reference sequence). The CDR3 contains 16 residues. V lost 5 bases to trimming and J lost 4 bases, with 20 bases between them. The CDR3: CASSPPRWAGAYGYTF. In DNA form, the CDR3 reads TGTGCCAGCAGCCCTCCTCGGTGGGCAGGGGCCTATGGCTACACCTTC.

This rearrangement joins TRBV6-5 to TRBJ2-7; 9 bases fit TRBD1. The CDR3 is 15 amino acids. Germline trimming cut 1 base from V and 4 bases from J; bases unmatched to any gene: 5. Germline V gene sequence: CDR1 MNHEY, CDR2 SVGAGI. The CDR3 sequence: CASSYLTGGDYEQYF. In nucleotides, the CDR3 is TGTGCCAGCAGTTACTTAACAGGGGGCGATTACGAGCAGTACTTC.

The chain links TRBV11-3 to TRBJ2-3; TRBD1 matches 10 bases. The CDR3 is 16 residues long. In germline, CDR1 is SGHNT, CDR2 YENEEA. The trim removed 1 base at V and 7 bases at J, leaving 8 bases unmatched. The CDR3 DNA is TGTGCCAGCAGCTTAGCGGACAGGGGGAGTGGAAATACGCAGTATTTT. This sequence encodes CASSLADRGSGNTQYF.

The chain couples TRBV5-1 to TRBJ1-1; D is possibly TRBD1 (6 bases). This CDR3 spans 14 amino acids. Germline V gene data show CDR1 as SGHRS and CDR2 as YFSETQ. V dropped 4 bases and J dropped 0 bases, with 10 bases sitting between them. CDR3 sequence (DNA): TGCGCCAGCAGCACGACAGGACTGAACACTGAAGCTTTCTTT. Its translation is CASSTTGLNTEAFF.

The chain is built from TRBV2 and TRBJ2-1; weak D call: TRBD2 (7 bases). CDR3 length: 14 residues. Germline lookup yields CDR1 SNHLY and CDR2 FYNNEI. Trimming took off 8 bases at V and 0 bases at J, with 11 bases between the two ends. CDR3 amino acids: CASGRGGSYNEQFF. The CDR3 DNA follows: TGTGCCAGCGGGAGGGGGGGCTCCTACAATGAGCAGTTCTTC.

CDR3 bases: TGTGCCAGCAGTTCAGGGGGTATAACAGATACGCAGTATTTT. It is translated as CASSSGGITDTQYF. V and J are TRBV25-1 and TRBJ2-3; 7 positions match TRBD1. The CDR3 is made up of 14 amino acids. V was pared by 5 bases and J by 3 bases, with 5 bases of the junction left unmatched. Per the germline V gene, CDR1 is MGHDK and CDR2 is SYGVNS.